Following are 11 T cell receptor beta chains from one sample sequenced in a study of cytomegalovirus exposure and HLA in healthy donors. Data came from immunoSEQ multiplex PCR; TCRdb stores just in-frame clones and leaves some out. The table has approximately 54,000 clones, roughly 89% seen once. Material: PBMCs. All receptors come from a woman aged 18-29 years in good health and CMV-seropositive.

The V and J genes are TRBV6-5 and TRBJ2-3; TRBD1 matches at 7 bases. Germline V CDR1 and CDR2: MNHEY, SVGAGI. This CDR3 contains 13 residues. With V trimmed by 5 bases and J by 6 bases, 5 bases remained unmatched. CDR3 sequence: CASSGQVEDTQYF. DNA of the CDR3: TGTGCCAGCAGTGGACAGGTTGAGGATACGCAGTATTTT.

V is TRBV30 and J is TRBJ1-1; 7 nucleotides agree with TRBD1. Per the germline V gene, CDR1 is GTSNPN and CDR2 is SVGIG (reference sequence). This CDR3 has 11 residues. J lost 11 bases, V lost 4 bases, and 7 bases had no gene match. The CDR3 here is CAWNDRDKAFF. CDR3 nucleotide sequence: TGTGCCTGGAATGACAGGGATAAGGCTTTCTTT. The full variable domain, its missing parts supplied by reference TRBV30 and TRBJ1-1, is SQTIHQWPATLVQPVGSPLSLECTVEGTSNPNLYWYRQAAGRGLQLLFYSVGIGQISSEVPQNLSASRPQDRQFILSSKKLLLSDSGFYLCAWNDRDKAFFGQGTRLTVV.

J is TRBJ1-5 and V is TRBV7-6, with 7 bases matching TRBD1. The CDR3 is made up of 14 amino acids. The J segment lost 7 bases and the V segment lost 1 base, leaving 4 bases of the junction unmatched. The germline V gene encodes CDR1 SGHVS and CDR2 FNYEAQ. The CDR3 DNA sequence: TGTGCCAGCAGCTTAGACACAGGGGCACAGCCCCAGCATTTT. Translating it yields CASSLDTGAQPQHF.

J is TRBJ2-7 and V is TRBV5-1, with D possibly TRBD1 on 5 matching bases. With 2 bases removed from V and 3 bases from J, the gap between germline ends came to 6 bases. This CDR3 comprises 12 residues. Looked up from germline, CDR1 is SGHRS and CDR2 is YFSETQ. CDR3 in DNA: TGCGCCAGCAGCTTCGGACACTACGAGCAGTACTTC. It is translated as CASSFGHYEQYF.

V and J are TRBV11-3 and TRBJ2-1; 10 nucleotides align to TRBD2. J lost 2 bases, V lost 3 bases, and 4 bases had no gene match. This CDR3 spans 16 amino acids. CDR1 SGHNT and CDR2 YENEEA come from the germline V gene. The CDR3 loop is CASSFGLAATYNEQFF. CDR3 nucleotide sequence: TGTGCCAGCAGCTTCGGACTAGCGGCCACCTACAATGAGCAGTTCTTC.

This clone was counted between two and nine times. This sequence joins TRBV5-1 and TRBJ2-5; no reliable D call. The germline V gene encodes CDR1 SGHRS and CDR2 YFSETQ. The germline V and J ends were trimmed by 6 bases and 8 bases, with 26 bases remaining between them. CDR3 length: 16 residues. The DNA for the CDR3 is TGCGCCAGCAAAATTTCCTCGAACCTACTAAGAGAAACCCAGTACTTC. It specifies CASKISSNLLRETQYF.

The V call is TRBV28, the J call TRBJ2-6; 8 bases are shared with TRBD1. Germline trimming cut 4 bases from V and 2 bases from J; bases unmatched to any gene: 13. In germline, CDR1 is MDHEN, CDR2 SYDVKM. The CDR3 is 19 residues long. For the CDR3, the DNA is TGTGCCAGCAGTTCGTACATGGGGGTACAGGGGGCTGGGGCCAACGTCCTGACTTTC. Translating it yields CASSSYMGVQGAGANVLTF.

The V call is TRBV6-1, the J call TRBJ1-4, with TRBD1 matching 7 bases. Germline CDR1 is MNHNS and CDR2 is SASEGT. This CDR3 contains 13 residues. V shed 6 bases and J 7 bases; nucleotides not matched to a gene: 5. This CDR3 is CASRRQGGEKLFF. CDR3 DNA: TGTGCCAGCAGAAGACAGGGAGGTGAAAAACTGTTTTTT.

This sequence joins TRBV30 and TRBJ2-5; 13 bases are a match to TRBD2. CDR3 length: 15 residues. The V gene end was trimmed by 2 bases and the J gene end by 5 bases; junction bases not matched to a gene: 5. Looked up from germline, CDR1 is GTSNPN and CDR2 is SVGIG (reference sequence). As DNA, the CDR3 is TGTGCCTGGAGTACTAGCGGGGGGGCCGGGGAGACCCAGTACTTC. Its translation is CAWSTSGGAGETQYF.

The CDR3 DNA reads TGTGCCAGCAGCGCCCTGGACAGGGTCAGTCCCTACGAGCAGTACTTC. Translating gives CASSALDRVSPYEQYF. The V and J genes are TRBV7-8 and TRBJ2-7; 8 positions match TRBD1. CDR1 is SGHVS, CDR2 FQNEAQ, per germline. V shed 5 bases, J shed 2 bases, and the junction held 11 bases outside the gene matches. CDR3 length equals 16 residues.

V is TRBV28 and J is TRBJ2-3, with 8 bases that match TRBD1. CDR3 length: 12 residues. Trimming took 8 bases from V and 4 from J; bases not matched to a gene: 2. CDR1 and CDR2 from the germline V gene are MDHEN and SYDVKM. CDR3 sequence: CASGQGPDTQYF. CDR3 sequence (DNA): TGTGCCAGCGGACAGGGACCAGATACGCAGTATTTT.